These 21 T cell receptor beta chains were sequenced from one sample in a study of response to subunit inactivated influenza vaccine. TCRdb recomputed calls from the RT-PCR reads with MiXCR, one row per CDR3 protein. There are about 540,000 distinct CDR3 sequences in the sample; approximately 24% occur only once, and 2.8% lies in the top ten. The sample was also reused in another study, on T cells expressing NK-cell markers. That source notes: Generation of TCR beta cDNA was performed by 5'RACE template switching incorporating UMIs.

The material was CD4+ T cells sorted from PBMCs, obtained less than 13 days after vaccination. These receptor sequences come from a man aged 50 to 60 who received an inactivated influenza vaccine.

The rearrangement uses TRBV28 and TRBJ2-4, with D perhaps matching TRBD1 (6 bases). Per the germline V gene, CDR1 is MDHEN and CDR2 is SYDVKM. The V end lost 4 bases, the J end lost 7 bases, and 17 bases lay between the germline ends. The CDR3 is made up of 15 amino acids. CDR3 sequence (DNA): TGTGCCAGCAGTTCCTCCCTGCAGGGGCTGAACATTCAGTACTTC. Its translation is CASSSSLQGLNIQYF. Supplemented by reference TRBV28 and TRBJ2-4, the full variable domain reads DVKVTQSSRYLVKRTGEKVFLECVQDMDHENMFWYRQDPGLGLRLIYFSYDVKMKEKGDIPEGYSVSREKKERFSLILESASTNQTSMYLCASSSSLQGLNIQYFGAGTRLSVL.

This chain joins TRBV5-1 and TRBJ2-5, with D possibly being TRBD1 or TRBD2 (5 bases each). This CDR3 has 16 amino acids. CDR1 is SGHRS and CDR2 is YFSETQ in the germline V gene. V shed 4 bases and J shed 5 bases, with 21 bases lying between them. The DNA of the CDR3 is TGCGCCAGCAGCACAACGACAGCCTCGGGGTGGGAGACCCAGTACTTC. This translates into CASSTTTASGWETQYF.

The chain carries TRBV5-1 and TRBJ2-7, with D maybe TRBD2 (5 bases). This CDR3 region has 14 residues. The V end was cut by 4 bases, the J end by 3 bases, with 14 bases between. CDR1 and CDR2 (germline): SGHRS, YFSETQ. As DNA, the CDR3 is TGCGCCAGCAGCCCGGGTTCTGGACTCTACGAGCAGTACTTC. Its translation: CASSPGSGLYEQYF.

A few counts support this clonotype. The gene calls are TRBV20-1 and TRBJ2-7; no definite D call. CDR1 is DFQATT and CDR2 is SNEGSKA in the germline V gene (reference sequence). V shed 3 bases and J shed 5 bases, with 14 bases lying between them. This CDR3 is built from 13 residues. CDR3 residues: CSASPRLIHEQYF. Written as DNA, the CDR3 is TGCAGTGCTAGTCCCCGTCTTATCCACGAGCAGTACTTC.

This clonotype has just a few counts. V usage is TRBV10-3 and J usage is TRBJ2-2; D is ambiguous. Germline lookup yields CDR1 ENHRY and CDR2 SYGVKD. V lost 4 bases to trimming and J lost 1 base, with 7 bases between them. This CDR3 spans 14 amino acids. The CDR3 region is CAISVDLNTGELFF. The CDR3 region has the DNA TGTGCCATCAGTGTGGATTTGAACACCGGGGAGCTGTTTTTT.

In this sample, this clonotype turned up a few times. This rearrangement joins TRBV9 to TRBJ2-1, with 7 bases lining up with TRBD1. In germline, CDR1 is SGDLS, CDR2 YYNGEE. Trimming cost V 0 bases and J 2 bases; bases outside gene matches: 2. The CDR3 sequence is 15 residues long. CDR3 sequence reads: CASSVEGQTYNEQFF. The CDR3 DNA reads TGTGCCAGCAGCGTAGAGGGACAGACCTACAATGAGCAGTTCTTC.

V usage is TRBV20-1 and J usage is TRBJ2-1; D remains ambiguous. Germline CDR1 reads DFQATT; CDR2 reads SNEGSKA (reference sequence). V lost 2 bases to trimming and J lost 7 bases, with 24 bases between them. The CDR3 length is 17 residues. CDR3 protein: CSARPWHQKLRDNEQFF. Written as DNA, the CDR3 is TGCAGTGCTAGACCCTGGCACCAAAAGCTGAGAGATAATGAGCAGTTCTTC.

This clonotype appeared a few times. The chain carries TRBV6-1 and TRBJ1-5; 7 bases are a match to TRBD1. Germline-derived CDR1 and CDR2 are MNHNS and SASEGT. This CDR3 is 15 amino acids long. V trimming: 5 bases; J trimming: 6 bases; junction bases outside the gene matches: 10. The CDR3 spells CASSKTGRAVQPQHF. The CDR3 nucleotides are TGTGCCAGCAGTAAGACAGGGAGGGCGGTTCAGCCCCAGCATTTT.

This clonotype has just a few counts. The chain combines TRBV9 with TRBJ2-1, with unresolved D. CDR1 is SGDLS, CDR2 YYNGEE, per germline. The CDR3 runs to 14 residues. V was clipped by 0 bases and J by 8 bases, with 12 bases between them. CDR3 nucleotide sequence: TGTGCCAGCAGCGTAGGGAGAATCAGCGATGAGCAGTTCTTC. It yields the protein CASSVGRISDEQFF.

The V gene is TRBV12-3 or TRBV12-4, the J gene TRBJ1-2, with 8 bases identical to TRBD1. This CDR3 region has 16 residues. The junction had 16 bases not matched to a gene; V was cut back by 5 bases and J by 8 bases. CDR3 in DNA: TGTGCCAGCAGTACCGCCGCAGGGGGCGGGACAGGAGGCTACACCTTC. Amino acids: CASSTAAGGGTGGYTF.

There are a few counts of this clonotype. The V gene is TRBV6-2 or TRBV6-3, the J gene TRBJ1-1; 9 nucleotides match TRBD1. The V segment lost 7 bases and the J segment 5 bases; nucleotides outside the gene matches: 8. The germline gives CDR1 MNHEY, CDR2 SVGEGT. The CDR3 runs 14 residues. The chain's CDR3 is CASKNRGRLTEAFF. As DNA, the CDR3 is TGTGCCAGCAAAAACAGGGGGCGGTTGACTGAAGCTTTCTTT.

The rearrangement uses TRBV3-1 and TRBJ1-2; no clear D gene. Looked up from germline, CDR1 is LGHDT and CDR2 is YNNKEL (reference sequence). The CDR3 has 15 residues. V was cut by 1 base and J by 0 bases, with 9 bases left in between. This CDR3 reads CASSQVGGTNYGYTF. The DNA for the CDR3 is TGTGCCAGCAGCCAAGTTGGCGGAACTAACTATGGCTACACCTTC.

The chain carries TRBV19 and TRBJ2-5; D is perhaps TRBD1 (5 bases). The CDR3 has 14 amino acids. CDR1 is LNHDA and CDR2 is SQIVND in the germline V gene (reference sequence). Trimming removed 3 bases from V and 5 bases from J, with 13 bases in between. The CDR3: CASSIGRAEETQYF. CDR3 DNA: TGTGCCAGTAGTATTGGCAGGGCGGAGGAGACCCAGTACTTC.

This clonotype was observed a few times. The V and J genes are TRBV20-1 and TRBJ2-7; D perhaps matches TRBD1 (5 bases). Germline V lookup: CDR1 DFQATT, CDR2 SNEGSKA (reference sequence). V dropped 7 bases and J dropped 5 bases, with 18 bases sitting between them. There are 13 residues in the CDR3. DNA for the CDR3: TGCAGTGGTTTAACAGGCGGTGGGGACGAGCAGTACTTC. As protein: CSGLTGGGDEQYF.

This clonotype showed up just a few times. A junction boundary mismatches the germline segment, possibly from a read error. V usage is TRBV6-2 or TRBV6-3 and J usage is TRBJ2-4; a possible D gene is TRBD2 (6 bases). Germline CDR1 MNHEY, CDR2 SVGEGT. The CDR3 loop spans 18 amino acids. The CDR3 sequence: CASSSSGTSSLAKNIQCF. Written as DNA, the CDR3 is TGTGCCAGCAGTTCCTCCGGGACTTCTTCTTTAGCCAAAAACATTCAGTGCTTC.

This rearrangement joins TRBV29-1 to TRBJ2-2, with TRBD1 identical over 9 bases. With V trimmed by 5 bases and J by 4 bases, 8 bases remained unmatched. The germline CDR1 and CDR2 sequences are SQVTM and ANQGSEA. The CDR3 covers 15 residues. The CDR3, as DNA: TGCAGCGTTAGGGACAGGGAAGGGCGCACCGGGGAGCTGTTTTTT. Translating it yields CSVRDREGRTGELFF.

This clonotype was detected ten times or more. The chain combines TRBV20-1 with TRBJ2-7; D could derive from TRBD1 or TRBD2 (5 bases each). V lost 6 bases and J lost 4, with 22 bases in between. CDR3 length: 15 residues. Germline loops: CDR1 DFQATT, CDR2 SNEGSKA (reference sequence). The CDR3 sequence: CSAHPSAGSHYEQYF. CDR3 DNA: TGCAGTGCCCATCCTTCGGCAGGGAGCCATTACGAGCAGTACTTC.

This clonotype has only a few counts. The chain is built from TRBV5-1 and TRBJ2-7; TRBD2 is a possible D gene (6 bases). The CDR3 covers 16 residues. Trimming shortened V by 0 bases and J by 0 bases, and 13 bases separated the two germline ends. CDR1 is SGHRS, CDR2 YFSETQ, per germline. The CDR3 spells CASSLGGAGISYEQYF. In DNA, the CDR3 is TGCGCCAGCAGCTTGGGTGGGGCGGGGATCTCCTACGAGCAGTACTTC.

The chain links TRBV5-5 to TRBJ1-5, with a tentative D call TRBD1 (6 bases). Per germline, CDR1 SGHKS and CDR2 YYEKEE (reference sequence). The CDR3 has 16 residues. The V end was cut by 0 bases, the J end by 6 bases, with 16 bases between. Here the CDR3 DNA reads TGTGCCAGCAGCTTGGAGGTCCTCCAAGGGGGTCAGCCCCAGCATTTT. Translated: CASSLEVLQGGQPQHF.

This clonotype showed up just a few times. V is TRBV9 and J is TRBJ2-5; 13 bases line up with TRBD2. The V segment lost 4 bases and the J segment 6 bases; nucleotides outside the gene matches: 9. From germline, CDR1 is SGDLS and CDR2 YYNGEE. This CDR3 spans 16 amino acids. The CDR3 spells CASSSTGTSGVQTQYF. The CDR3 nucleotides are TGTGCCAGCAGCTCTACCGGGACTAGCGGGGTTCAGACCCAGTACTTC.

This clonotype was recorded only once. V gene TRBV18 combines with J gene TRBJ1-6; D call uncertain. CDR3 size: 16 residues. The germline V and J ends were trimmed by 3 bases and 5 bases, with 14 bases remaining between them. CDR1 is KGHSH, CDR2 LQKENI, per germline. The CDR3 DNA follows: TGTGCCAGCTCACCGGGATACACGGCGAATAATTCACCCCTCCACTTT. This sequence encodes CASSPGYTANNSPLHF.